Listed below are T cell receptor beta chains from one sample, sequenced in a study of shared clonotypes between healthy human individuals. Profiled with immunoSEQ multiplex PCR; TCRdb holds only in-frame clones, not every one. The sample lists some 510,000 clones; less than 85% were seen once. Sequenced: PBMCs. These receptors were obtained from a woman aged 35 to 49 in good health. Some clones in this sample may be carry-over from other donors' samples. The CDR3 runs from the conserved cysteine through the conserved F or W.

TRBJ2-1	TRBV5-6	CASSVRYNEQFF
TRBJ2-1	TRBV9	CASSKGTSGNEQFF
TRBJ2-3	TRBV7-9	CASSLVGSKAKDTQYF
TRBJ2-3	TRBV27	CASRGSSAGGADTQYF
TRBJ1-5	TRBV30	CAWSVSGQGVGNQPQHF
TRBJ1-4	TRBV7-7	CASSFGQGAGEKLFF
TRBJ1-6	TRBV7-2	CASSLGGGIGTGSPLHF
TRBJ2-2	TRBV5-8	CASSLSKYGTSNTGELFF
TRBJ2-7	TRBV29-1	CSVEEVRNPYEQYF
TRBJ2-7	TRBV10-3	CASGVGTGNNEQYF
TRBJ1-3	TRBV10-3	CAIRQTGAAGNTIYF
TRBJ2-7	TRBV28	CASTGDSAPIRQYF
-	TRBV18	CASSPGGQGSYEQYF
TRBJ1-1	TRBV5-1	CASSPGGAEAEAFF
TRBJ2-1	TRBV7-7	CASSQLVTPYNEQFF
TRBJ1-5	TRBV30	CAWSLGAGNSNQPQHF
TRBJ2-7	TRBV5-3	CASSQGEGEYAEQYF
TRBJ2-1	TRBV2	CASFENGINNEQFF
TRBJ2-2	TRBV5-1	CASSLEGAGELFF
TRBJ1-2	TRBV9	CASSVTDGGYSNYGYTF
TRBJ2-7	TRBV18	CASSPPTGTHYEQYF
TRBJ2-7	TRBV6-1	CASLGLAPSYEQYF
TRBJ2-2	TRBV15	CATSRIRRINTGELFF
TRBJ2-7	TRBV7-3	CASSPTGTSATYEQYF
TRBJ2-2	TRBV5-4	CASSLGGLHGNTGELFF
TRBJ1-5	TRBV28	CASSLSGGWSNQPQHF
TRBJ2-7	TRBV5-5	CASSLRGPYEQYF
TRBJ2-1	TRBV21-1	CASTREFYNEQFF
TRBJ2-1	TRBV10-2	CASSFRGGRNNEQFF
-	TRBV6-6	CASSIGQRPYEQYF
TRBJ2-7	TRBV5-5	CASSLIYRSYEQYF
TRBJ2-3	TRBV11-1	CASSLERQDTQYF
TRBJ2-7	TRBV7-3	CASSLAVRTGGLGSYEQYF
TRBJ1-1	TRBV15	CATSRGENTEAFF
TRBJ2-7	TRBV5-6	CASSRGYMGYEQYF
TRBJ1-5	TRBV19	CASSIAGGRGDQPQHF
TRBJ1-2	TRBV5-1	CASSQEPGTAHYGYTF
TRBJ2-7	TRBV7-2	CASSLNRAVFHEQYF
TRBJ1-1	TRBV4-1	CASSLGRTEAFF
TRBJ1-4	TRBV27	CASSLYGGLEKLFF
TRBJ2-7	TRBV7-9	CASSLGWGVPDSQLFEQYF
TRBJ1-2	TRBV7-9	CASSLRGYTF
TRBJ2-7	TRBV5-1	CASSLGVTGTYEQYF
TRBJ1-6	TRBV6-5	CASSVRGRENSPLHF
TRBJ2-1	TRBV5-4	CASSTDSGSSYNEQFF
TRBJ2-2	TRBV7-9	CASQGLANTGELFF
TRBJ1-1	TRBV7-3	CASSLNMGTEAFF
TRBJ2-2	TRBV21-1	CASSTGTANTGELFF
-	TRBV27	CASSLRAWDRTPYEQYF
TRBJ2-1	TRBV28	CASSHTYARRGGSSYNEQFF